A single T cell receptor beta chain is shown here with its context. This specimen comes from a study of control samples from healthy donors and cancer patients. V was clipped by 4 bases and J by 4 bases; unmatched bases: 5. Germline V gene sequence: CDR1 KGHDR, CDR2 SFDVKD. This CDR3 has 15 residues. The table came from immunoSEQ multiplex PCR; TCRdb's copy has only in-frame clones and leaves some out. The sample carries 90,000 to 150,000 clones, about 87% recorded once. This receptor was taken from a man aged 40-55 years in good health. Material: blood. The gene calls are TRBV24-1 and TRBJ2-3; 9 nucleotides agree with TRBD2. The CDR3 region has the DNA TGTGCCACCAGTGAAGGCGGGGGGGCCCCAGATACGCAGTATTTT. Its translation is CATSEGGGAPDTQYF.